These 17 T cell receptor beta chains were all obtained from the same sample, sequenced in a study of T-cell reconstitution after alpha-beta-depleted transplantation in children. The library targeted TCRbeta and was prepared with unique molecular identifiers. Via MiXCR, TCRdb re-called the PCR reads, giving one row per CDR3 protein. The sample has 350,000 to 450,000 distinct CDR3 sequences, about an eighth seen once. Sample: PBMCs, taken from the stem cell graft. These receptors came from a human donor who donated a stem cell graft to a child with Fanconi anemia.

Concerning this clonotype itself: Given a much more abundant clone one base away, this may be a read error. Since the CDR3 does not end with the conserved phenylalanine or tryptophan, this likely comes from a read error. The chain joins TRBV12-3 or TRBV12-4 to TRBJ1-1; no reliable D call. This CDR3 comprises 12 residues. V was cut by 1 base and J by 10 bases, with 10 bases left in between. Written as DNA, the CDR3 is TGTGCCAGCAGTTTAGTGGTACAGCGAGCTTTCTAT. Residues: CASSLVVQRAFY.

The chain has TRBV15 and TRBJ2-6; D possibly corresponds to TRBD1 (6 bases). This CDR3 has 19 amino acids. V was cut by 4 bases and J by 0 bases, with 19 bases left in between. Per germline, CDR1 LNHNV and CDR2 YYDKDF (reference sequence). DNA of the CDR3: TGTGCCACCAGCACTGGGGGCCTTATCGCCTTCTCTGGGGCCAACGTCCTGACTTTC. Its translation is CATSTGGLIAFSGANVLTF.

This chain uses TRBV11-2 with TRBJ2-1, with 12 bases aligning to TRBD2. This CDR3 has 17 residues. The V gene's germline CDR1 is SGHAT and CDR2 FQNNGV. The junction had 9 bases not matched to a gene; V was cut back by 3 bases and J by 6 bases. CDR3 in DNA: TGTGCCAGCAGCTTTCTGACTAGCGGGGGTCCCCTCAATGAGCAGTTCTTC. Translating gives CASSFLTSGGPLNEQFF.

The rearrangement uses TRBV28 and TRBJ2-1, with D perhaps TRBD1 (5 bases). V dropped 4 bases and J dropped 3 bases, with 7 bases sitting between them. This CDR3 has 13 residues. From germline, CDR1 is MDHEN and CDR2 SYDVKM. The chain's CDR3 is CASSWGYYNEQFF. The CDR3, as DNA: TGTGCCAGCAGTTGGGGCTACTACAATGAGCAGTTCTTC.

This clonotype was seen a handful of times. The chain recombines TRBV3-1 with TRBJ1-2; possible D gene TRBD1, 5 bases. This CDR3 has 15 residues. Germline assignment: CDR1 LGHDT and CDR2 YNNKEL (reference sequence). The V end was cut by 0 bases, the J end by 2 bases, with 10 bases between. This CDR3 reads CASSQDWGANYGYTF. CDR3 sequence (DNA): TGTGCCAGCAGCCAAGATTGGGGCGCCAACTATGGCTACACCTTC.

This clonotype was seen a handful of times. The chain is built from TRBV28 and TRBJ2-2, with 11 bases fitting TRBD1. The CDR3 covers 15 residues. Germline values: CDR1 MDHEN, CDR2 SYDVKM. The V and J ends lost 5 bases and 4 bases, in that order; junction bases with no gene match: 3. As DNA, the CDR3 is TGTGCCAGCAGTAGGACAGGGGGCACCACCGGGGAGCTGTTTTTT. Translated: CASSRTGGTTGELFF.

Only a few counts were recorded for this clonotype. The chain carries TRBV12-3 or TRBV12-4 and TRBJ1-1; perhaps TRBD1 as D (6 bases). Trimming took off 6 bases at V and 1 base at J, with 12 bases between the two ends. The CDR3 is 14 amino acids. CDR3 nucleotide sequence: TGTGCCAGCAGCGTAGGGGGTACGAACACTGAAGCTTTCTTT. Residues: CASSVGGTNTEAFF.

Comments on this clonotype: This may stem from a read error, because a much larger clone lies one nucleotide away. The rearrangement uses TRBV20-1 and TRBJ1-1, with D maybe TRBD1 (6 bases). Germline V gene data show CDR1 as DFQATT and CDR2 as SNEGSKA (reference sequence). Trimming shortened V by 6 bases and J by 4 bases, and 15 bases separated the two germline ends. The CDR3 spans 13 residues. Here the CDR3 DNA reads TGCAGTGCAAACCCTGACAGGTCCACTGAAGCTTTCTTT. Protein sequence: CSANPDRSTEAFF.

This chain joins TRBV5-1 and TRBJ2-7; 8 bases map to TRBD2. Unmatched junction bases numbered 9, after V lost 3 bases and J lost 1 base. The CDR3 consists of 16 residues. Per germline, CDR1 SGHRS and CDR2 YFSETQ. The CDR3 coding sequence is TGCGCCAGCAGCTGGGAACTAGCGGAGGGATCCTACGAGCAGTACTTC. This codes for CASSWELAEGSYEQYF.

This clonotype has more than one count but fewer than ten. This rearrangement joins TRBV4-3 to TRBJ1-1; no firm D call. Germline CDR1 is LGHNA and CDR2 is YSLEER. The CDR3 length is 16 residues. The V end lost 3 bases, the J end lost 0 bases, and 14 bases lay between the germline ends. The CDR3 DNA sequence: TGCGCCAGCAGCCAGGGATTACGGGGTTTGAACACTGAAGCTTTCTTT. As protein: CASSQGLRGLNTEAFF.

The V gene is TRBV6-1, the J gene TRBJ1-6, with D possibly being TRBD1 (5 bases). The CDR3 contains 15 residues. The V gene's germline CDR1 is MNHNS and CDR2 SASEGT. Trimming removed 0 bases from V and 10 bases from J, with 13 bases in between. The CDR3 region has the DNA TGTGCCAGCAGTGAAGCGCGGGGGACTACATCACCCCTCCACTTT. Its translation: CASSEARGTTSPLHF.

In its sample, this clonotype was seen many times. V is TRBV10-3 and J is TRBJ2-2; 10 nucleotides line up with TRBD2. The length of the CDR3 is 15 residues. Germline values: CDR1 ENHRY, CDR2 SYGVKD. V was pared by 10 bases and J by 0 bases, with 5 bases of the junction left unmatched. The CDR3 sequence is CATKSGGANTGELFF. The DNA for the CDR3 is TGTGCCACCAAGAGCGGGGGGGCGAACACCGGGGAGCTGTTTTTT.

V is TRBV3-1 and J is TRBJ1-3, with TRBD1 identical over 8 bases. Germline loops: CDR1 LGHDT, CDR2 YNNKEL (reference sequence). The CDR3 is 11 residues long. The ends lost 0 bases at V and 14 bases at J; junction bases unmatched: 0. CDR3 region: CASSQETGVYF. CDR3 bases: TGTGCCAGCAGCCAAGAGACAGGGGTATATTTT.

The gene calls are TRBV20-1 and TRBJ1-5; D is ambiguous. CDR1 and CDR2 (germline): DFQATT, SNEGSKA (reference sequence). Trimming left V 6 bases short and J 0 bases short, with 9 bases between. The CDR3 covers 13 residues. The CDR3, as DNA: TGCAGTGCCGGCCGGGATAGCAATCAGCCCCAGCATTTT. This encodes CSAGRDSNQPQHF.

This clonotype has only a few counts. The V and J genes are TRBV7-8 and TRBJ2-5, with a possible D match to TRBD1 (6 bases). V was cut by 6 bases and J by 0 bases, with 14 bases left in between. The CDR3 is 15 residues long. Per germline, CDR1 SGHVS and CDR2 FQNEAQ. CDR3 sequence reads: CASRPDRLYQETQYF. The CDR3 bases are TGTGCCAGCAGACCCGACAGGCTATACCAAGAGACCCAGTACTTC.

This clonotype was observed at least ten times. Written as DNA, the CDR3 is TGTGCCAGCAGTTTCCAGTTACAAGAGACCCAGTACTTC. Its protein product is CASSFQLQETQYF. The chain carries TRBV28 and TRBJ2-5, with unresolved D. The V end lost 3 bases, the J end lost 2 bases, and 7 bases lay between the germline ends. The CDR3 is 13 amino acids. Germline V gives CDR1 MDHEN, CDR2 SYDVKM.

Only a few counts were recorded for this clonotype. Here the CDR3 DNA reads TGTGCCAGCAGCCCAAGCGGGGGGACCTCCAATGAGCAGTTCTTC. This codes for CASSPSGGTSNEQFF. The rearrangement uses TRBV7-8 and TRBJ2-1, with 9 bases identical to TRBD2. Germline V gives CDR1 SGHVS, CDR2 FQNEAQ. Trimming removed 5 bases from V and 6 bases from J; junction bases left unmatched: 8. The CDR3 totals 15 residues. Together with reference TRBV7-8 and TRBJ2-1, the CDR3 gives the full variable domain: GAGVSQSPRYKVAKRGQDVALRCDPISGHVSLFWYQQALGQGPEFLTYFQNEAQLDKSGLPSDRFFAERPEGSVSTLKIQRTQQEDSAVYLCASSPSGGTSNEQFFGPGTRLTVL.